The 8 T cell receptor beta chains listed next were all sequenced from one sample in a study of T cell responses to AZD1222 COVID-19 vaccine. The method was immunoSEQ multiplex PCR; TCRdb's version includes in-frame clones alone and lacks a portion of them. Of around 150,000 clones in the sample, 94% were seen once. Sequenced here: peripheral blood, sampled on day 0 of AZD1222 vaccination. All receptors derive from an adult in good health.

CDR3 DNA sequence: TGTGCCAGCAGCTTAAGGGGCCCGAACACCGGGGAGCTGTTTTTT. Its translation is CASSLRGPNTGELFF. The chain combines TRBV7-9 with TRBJ2-2, with D perhaps TRBD1 (5 bases). The CDR3 sequence is 15 residues long. Between the trimmed V and J ends, which lost 2 bases and 0 bases, there was a span of 7 bases. Germline V lookup: CDR1 SEHNR, CDR2 FQNEAQ (reference sequence).

The CDR3 reads CASSPWTSEYNEQFF. The CDR3 DNA reads as TGTGCCAGCAGCCCATGGACTAGCGAATACAATGAGCAGTTCTTC. The chain joins TRBV7-2 to TRBJ2-1; 9 positions agree with TRBD2. Germline CDR1 SGHTA, CDR2 FQGNSA. J lost 4 bases, V lost 5 bases, and 6 bases had no gene match. This CDR3 has 15 residues.

The rearrangement links TRBV5-1 to TRBJ1-1; tentatively, D is TRBD1 (5 bases). V lost 3 bases, J lost 6 bases, and 15 bases lay in between. This CDR3 spans 14 amino acids. CDR1 is SGHRS, CDR2 YFSETQ, per germline. In DNA, the CDR3 is TGCGCCAGCAGCTGGGACTTGGGGTCAGCTGAAGCTTTCTTT. It is translated as CASSWDLGSAEAFF.

The CDR3 loop reads CASTRTVNTEAFF. In DNA, the CDR3 is TGTGCCAGCACGCGGACGGTGAACACTGAAGCTTTCTTT. The chain has TRBV7-9 and TRBJ1-1; D unclear. Trimming removed 7 bases at V and 0 bases at J, with 9 bases between. The CDR3 is 13 residues long. Germline loops: CDR1 SEHNR, CDR2 FQNEAQ (reference sequence).

This clone was observed once. J is TRBJ1-6 and V is TRBV28; D unresolved. Germline lookup yields CDR1 MDHEN and CDR2 SYDVKM. The germline V and J ends were trimmed by 2 bases and 0 bases, with 11 bases remaining between them. This CDR3 has 17 residues. For the CDR3, the DNA is TGTGCCAGCAGTTTAACCTTACAAAGCTCCTATAATTCACCCCTCCACTTT. This encodes CASSLTLQSSYNSPLHF.

Here the CDR3 DNA reads TGCGCCAGCAGCTGGGGAACAGGGGGCTACACCTTC. Translated: CASSWGTGGYTF. The chain couples TRBV5-1 to TRBJ1-2, with D maybe TRBD1 (6 bases). Trimming shortened V by 3 bases and J by 8 bases, and 11 bases separated the two germline ends. CDR1 and CDR2 from the germline V gene are SGHRS and YFSETQ. The CDR3 runs 12 residues. Variable domain in full (rest from reference TRBV5-1 and TRBJ1-2): KAGVTQTPRYLIKTRGQQVTLSCSPISGHRSVSWYQQTPGQGLQFLFEYFSETQRNKGNFPGRFSGRQFSNSRSEMNVSTLELGDSALYLCASSWGTGGYTFGSGTRLTVV.

The chain links TRBV5-1 to TRBJ1-6, with D tentatively TRBD1 (6 bases). The V and J ends lost 3 bases and 10 bases respectively, with 14 bases between them. Germline V gives CDR1 SGHRS, CDR2 YFSETQ. This CDR3 comprises 14 residues. CDR3 amino acids: CASSWETGNSPLHF. The CDR3 DNA is TGCGCCAGCAGCTGGGAAACAGGGAACTCACCCCTCCACTTT.

V and J are TRBV7-9 and TRBJ2-1; D ambiguous. Trimming removed 2 bases at V and 5 bases at J, with 13 bases between. Looked up from germline, CDR1 is SEHNR and CDR2 is FQNEAQ (reference sequence). The CDR3 consists of 15 residues. The CDR3 region is CASSLFGGENNEQFF. The CDR3 DNA reads as TGTGCCAGCAGCTTATTTGGTGGTGAAAACAATGAGCAGTTCTTC.